What follows are 25 T cell receptor beta chains derived from one specimen sequenced in a study of blood T cell repertoires in COVID-19. The table came from immunoSEQ multiplex PCR; TCRdb's copy has only in-frame clones and leaves some out. The table lists some 300,000 clones, around 89% of them singletons. Sequencing was performed on PBMCs or T cells enriched from blood (not recorded which). These receptors all stem from a woman younger than 35 with acute COVID-19.

Written as DNA, the CDR3 is TGTGCCAGCAGCCCAGGACTAGCGGCCTACGAGCAGTACTTC. It is translated as CASSPGLAAYEQYF. The chain links TRBV7-6 to TRBJ2-7, with 10 bases that match TRBD2. V lost 5 bases to trimming and J lost 2 bases; unmatched junction nucleotides: 3. Germline V gene data show CDR1 as SGHVS and CDR2 as FNYEAQ. The CDR3 is 14 amino acids.

J is TRBJ1-5 and V is TRBV6-5; D not resolved. The ends were cut back, 6 bases at V and 9 bases at J, with 15 bases in the middle. Germline values: CDR1 MNHEY, CDR2 SVGAGI. The CDR3 length is 13 residues. CDR3 protein: CASRRETRTPQHF. For the CDR3, the DNA is TGTGCCAGCAGGCGGGAGACTCGAACGCCCCAGCATTTT.

This chain uses TRBV23-1 with TRBJ1-1; TRBD1 aligns across 8 bases. TRBV23-1 is known as an ORF, though its function is uncertain. The CDR3 is 15 residues long. V lost 4 bases and J lost 1; bases outside the gene matches: 5. CDR3 sequence reads: CASSPRDRPNTEAFF. Here the CDR3 DNA reads TGCGCCAGCAGTCCGCGGGACAGGCCGAACACTGAAGCTTTCTTT.

This CDR3 is CASSQDPYRVAEAFF. CDR3 nucleotide sequence: TGTGCCAGCAGCCAGGACCCCTACAGGGTTGCTGAAGCTTTCTTT. V is TRBV3-1 (or the pseudogene TRBV3-2) and J is TRBJ1-1; a weak D match, TRBD1 (6 bases). This CDR3 region has 15 residues. Trimming took 3 bases from V and 6 from J, leaving 17 bases between them. The V gene's germline CDR1 is LGHDT and CDR2 YNNKEL (reference sequence).

J is TRBJ1-1 and V is TRBV12-5; the match to TRBD1 covers 7 bases. V dropped 6 bases and J dropped 8; count of bases not matched to a gene: 6. The CDR3 extends over 12 amino acids. CDR1 is LGHNT, CDR2 FRNRAP, per germline. DNA of the CDR3: TGTGCTAGTGGCGCGGACAGGAGCGAAGCTTTCTTT. It translates to CASGADRSEAFF.

This chain uses TRBV7-9 with TRBJ1-1; D unclear. Germline V gene sequence: CDR1 SEHNR, CDR2 FQNEAQ (reference sequence). The CDR3 sequence is 12 residues long. The V end was cut by 5 bases, the J end by 2 bases, with 6 bases between. The CDR3 is CASSRGNTEAFF. CDR3 sequence (DNA): TGTGCCAGCAGCCGAGGAAACACTGAAGCTTTCTTT.

The V call is TRBV28, the J call TRBJ1-4; the D gene is possibly TRBD1 (6 bases). The CDR3 has 15 residues. V lost 2 bases, J lost 9 bases, and 16 bases lay in between. Germline V gene lookup returns CDR1 MDHEN and CDR2 SYDVKM. The CDR3 loop is CASSLNSGRGQKLFF. Written as DNA, the CDR3 is TGTGCCAGCAGTTTAAACTCTGGCAGGGGACAAAAACTGTTTTTT.

For this clone: This sample also contains other DNA sequences that code for the same CDR3. This sequence joins TRBV7-2 and TRBJ2-5, with 10 bases aligning to TRBD2. The CDR3 sequence is 15 residues long. Germline V lookup: CDR1 SGHTA, CDR2 FQGNSA. The trim removed 5 bases at V and 4 bases at J, leaving 7 bases unmatched. The CDR3 DNA sequence: TGTGCCAGCAGCCCTCGGCTAGCGGGAGCAGAGACCCAGTACTTC. Amino acids: CASSPRLAGAETQYF.

The chain couples TRBV30 to TRBJ2-1; D possibly corresponds to TRBD2 (5 bases). Per the germline V gene, CDR1 is GTSNPN and CDR2 is SVGIG (reference sequence). CDR3 length: 12 amino acids. Trimming removed 0 bases at V and 12 bases at J, with 12 bases between. The CDR3 is CAWSVFGESQFF. CDR3 sequence (DNA): TGTGCCTGGAGTGTATTCGGGGAGTCGCAGTTCTTC.

This chain connects TRBV2 to TRBJ1-2, with a possible D match to TRBD1 (5 bases). V lost 6 bases and J 4 bases, leaving 15 bases between the germline ends. Germline V gives CDR1 SNHLY, CDR2 FYNNEI. The CDR3 runs 14 residues. This chain's CDR3 is CASRWQGILYGYTF. The CDR3 nucleotides are TGTGCCAGCAGGTGGCAGGGTATTCTCTATGGCTACACCTTC.

The CDR3, as DNA: TGTGCCAGCAGCTTAGGGGGGCGGAAGGGAAGATACGAGCAGTACTTC. This translates into CASSLGGRKGRYEQYF. The rearrangement joins TRBV7-8 to TRBJ2-7; a weak D match, TRBD1 (6 bases). Germline CDR1 reads SGHVS; CDR2 reads FQNEAQ. The CDR3 runs 16 residues. Trimming removed 1 base from V and 4 bases from J, with 17 bases in between.

This chain links TRBV4-2 with TRBJ1-5; 9 bases are shared with TRBD1. V dropped 0 bases and J dropped 4; count of bases not matched to a gene: 1. The germline V gene has CDR1 LGHNA and CDR2 YNFKEQ. The CDR3 sequence is 15 residues long. For the CDR3, the DNA is TGTGCCAGCAGCCAAGAAGACAGGGGGAATCAGCCCCAGCATTTT. Residues: CASSQEDRGNQPQHF.

This sequence joins TRBV7-3 and TRBJ2-3; 9 nucleotides align to TRBD2. CDR1 and CDR2 from the germline V gene are SGHTA and FQGTGA. This CDR3 is built from 18 residues. V was pared by 2 bases and J by 7 bases, with 16 bases of the junction left unmatched. The CDR3, as DNA: TGTGCCAGCAGCTTAGCTCTGACTAGCGGAAACGCGGGGAATACGCAGTATTTT. Translation gives CASSLALTSGNAGNTQYF. Supplemented by reference TRBV7-3 and TRBJ2-3, the full variable domain reads GAGVSQTPSNKVTEKGKYVELRCDPISGHTALYWYRQSLGQGPEFLIYFQGTGAADDSGLPNDRFFAVRPEGSVSTLKIQRTERGDSAVYLCASSLALTSGNAGNTQYFGPGTRLTVL.

This rearrangement joins TRBV28 to TRBJ2-4; TRBD1 is a possible D gene (6 bases). Trimming removed 3 bases at V and 7 bases at J, with 10 bases between. Germline assignment: CDR1 MDHEN and CDR2 SYDVKM. The CDR3 is made up of 13 amino acids. CDR3 sequence reads: CASSFTGRNIQYF. In DNA, the CDR3 is TGTGCCAGCAGTTTTACAGGGCGGAACATTCAGTACTTC. The full variable domain, rest sourced from reference TRBV28 and TRBJ2-4, is DVKVTQSSRYLVKRTGEKVFLECVQDMDHENMFWYRQDPGLGLRLIYFSYDVKMKEKGDIPEGYSVSREKKERFSLILESASTNQTSMYLCASSFTGRNIQYFGAGTRLSVL.

The CDR3 DNA is TGTGCCAGCAGCTTAGAGGCTAGCGGGAGTTACAATGAGCAGTTCTTC. Translated, it gives CASSLEASGSYNEQFF. The chain combines TRBV7-6 with TRBJ2-1; the match to TRBD2 covers 10 bases. This CDR3 spans 16 amino acids. CDR1 and CDR2 from the germline V gene are SGHVS and FNYEAQ. V lost 1 base to trimming and J lost 4 bases; unmatched junction nucleotides: 4. The full variable domain, completed using reference TRBV7-6 and TRBJ2-1, is GAGVSQSPRYKVTKRGQDVALRCDPISGHVSLYWYRQALGQGPEFLTYFNYEAQQDKSGLPNDRFSAERPEGSISTLTIQRTEQRDSAMYRCASSLEASGSYNEQFFGPGTRLTVL.

The chain recombines TRBV27 with TRBJ1-1; no clear D. This CDR3 has 11 amino acids. Trimming took off 8 bases at V and 2 bases at J, with 6 bases between the two ends. The germline V gene has CDR1 MNHEY and CDR2 SMNVEV (reference sequence). The CDR3 region is CASEHNTEAFF. In DNA form, the CDR3 reads TGTGCCAGCGAACACAACACTGAAGCTTTCTTT.

The rearrangement joins TRBV4-2 to TRBJ2-7; D unresolved. V gave up 0 bases and J gave up 0 bases, with 3 bases separating them. The CDR3 runs to 13 residues. CDR1 and CDR2 from the germline V gene are LGHNA and YNFKEQ. The CDR3 region is CASSQDFSYEQYF. The CDR3 DNA reads as TGTGCCAGCAGCCAAGACTTCTCCTACGAGCAGTACTTC.

This chain links TRBV2 with TRBJ2-7; 14 positions agree with TRBD2. Germline CDR1 reads SNHLY; CDR2 reads FYNNEI. V trimming: 2 bases; J trimming: 4 bases; junction bases outside the gene matches: 7. CDR3 length: 17 amino acids. CDR3 in amino acids: CASSELGTSGRGYEQYF. The CDR3 nucleotides read TGTGCCAGCAGTGAACTCGGGACTAGCGGGAGAGGGTACGAGCAGTACTTC.

The rearrangement uses TRBV28 and TRBJ2-7, with a possible D match to TRBD2 (7 bases). V lost 4 bases and J 6 bases, leaving 19 bases between the germline ends. Germline V gives CDR1 MDHEN, CDR2 SYDVKM. The CDR3 consists of 15 residues. The CDR3 protein is CASSWGGLSYGEQYF. The CDR3 bases are TGTGCCAGCAGTTGGGGGGGGCTGTCATATGGCGAGCAGTACTTC.

This sequence joins TRBV6-1 and TRBJ1-1; no reliable D call. Between the trimmed V and J ends, which lost 1 base and 0 bases, there was a span of 9 bases. The CDR3 loop spans 15 amino acids. The germline gives CDR1 MNHNS, CDR2 SASEGT. Written as DNA, the CDR3 is TGTGCCAGCAGTGAAGGGCAGGCCATGAACACTGAAGCTTTCTTT. Translating gives CASSEGQAMNTEAFF.

The CDR3 here is CASSLWAGEGQPQHF. The CDR3 DNA follows: TGTGCCAGCAGTTTATGGGCAGGGGAAGGTCAGCCCCAGCATTTT. V is TRBV28 and J is TRBJ1-5; tentative D call: TRBD1 (6 bases). This CDR3 is 15 amino acids long. Germline V gives CDR1 MDHEN, CDR2 SYDVKM. V was clipped by 0 bases and J by 6 bases, with 12 bases between them. Full variable domain (outside the CDR3, taken from reference TRBV28 and TRBJ1-5): DVKVTQSSRYLVKRTGEKVFLECVQDMDHENMFWYRQDPGLGLRLIYFSYDVKMKEKGDIPEGYSVSREKKERFSLILESASTNQTSMYLCASSLWAGEGQPQHFGDGTRLSIL.

The chain couples TRBV27 to TRBJ2-5, with 9 bases identical to TRBD1. This CDR3 spans 15 amino acids. The V segment lost 3 bases and the J segment 5 bases; nucleotides outside the gene matches: 7. Germline V lookup: CDR1 MNHEY, CDR2 SMNVEV (reference sequence). CDR3 sequence: CASSFGQGNVETQYF. Here the CDR3 DNA reads TGTGCCAGCAGTTTTGGACAGGGGAATGTGGAGACCCAGTACTTC.

This sequence joins TRBV12-1 and TRBJ2-6; the D call of TRBD2 is as the table states it, not checked on the DNA. TRBV12-1 is a pseudogene locus. The CDR3 covers 19 residues. In DNA form, the CDR3 reads TGTGCCAGCAGCTCCCTAGAGTCCGCATTCGTATCTGGGGCCAACGTCCTGACTTTC. The encoded protein is CASSSLESAFVSGANVLTF.

Remarks on this clone: The same CDR3 also results from other DNA sequences found in this sample. The chain couples TRBV6-5 to TRBJ1-1, with 10 bases identical to TRBD1. J gave up 5 bases and V 4 bases, and 4 bases lay outside the gene matches. CDR3 length: 14 amino acids. The germline V gene has CDR1 MNHEY and CDR2 SVGAGI. The CDR3 sequence: CASSSRTGGTEAFF. The CDR3 DNA reads as TGTGCCAGCAGTTCCCGGACAGGGGGGACTGAAGCTTTCTTT.

The chain combines TRBV19 with TRBJ2-2; D perhaps matches TRBD1 (7 bases). Trimming left V 4 bases short and J 1 base short, with 10 bases between. Germline CDR1 LNHDA, CDR2 SQIVND (reference sequence). The CDR3 is 15 amino acids. For the CDR3, the DNA is TGTGCCAGTAGTACCCAGGGGGGGAACACCGGGGAGCTGTTTTTT. It yields the protein CASSTQGGNTGELFF.